The clone carrying this TCR beta chain was found many times. Its antigen is undetermined. This specimen comes from a study of blood T cells in healthy people across ages. CDR1 MDHEN and CDR2 SYDVKM come from the germline V gene. Between the trimmed V and J ends, which lost 5 bases and 9 bases, there was a span of 14 bases. This CDR3 comprises 13 residues. Study-level results: A strong correlation was seen between TCR beta diversity and naive T cell percentage.

Next came a second PCR, run for roughly 6 to 11 cycles, which used a sample-barcoded 5' primer along with a J-beta primer mix. Via MiXCR, TCRdb re-called the 5' RACE reads, giving one row per CDR3 protein. Of 1 million or so distinct CDR3 sequences listed, over 35% were seen once; the top ten hold 18%. Each donor's blood draw was around 10 milliliters of peripheral blood. PBMCs numbering at least 7 million were isolated per sample. This clonotype was obtained from a woman aged 55-75 years in good health. Source material: blood. This chain links TRBV28 with TRBJ2-1; D gene unclear. Written as DNA, the CDR3 is TGTGCCAGCAGTCTCCAAATTTTTTTTGAGCAGTTCTTC. Residues: CASSLQIFFEQFF.